The sequence of this TCR beta chain was determined in a study of CD8+CD57+ T cells in acquired aplastic anemia. CDR3 and TCR beta VDJ profiling relied on a genomic DNA template. TCRdb independently ran MiXCR on the reads; one entry per CDR3 protein. Of under 350,000 distinct CDR3 sequences listed, 45% to 65% were seen once; the top ten hold 1% to 1.5%. CDR3 length equals 14 residues. CDR1 and CDR2 from the germline V gene are SNHLY and FYNNEI. Trimming took 4 bases from V and 8 from J; bases not matched to a gene: 10. Patients chosen for sequencing had CD8+CD57+ cells that had expanded, as shown by flow cytometry.

The sequence derives from a human donor with aplastic anemia. The chain has TRBV2 and TRBJ1-2; 7 bases map to TRBD1. Sequences were obtained from sorted CD4+, CD8+, or CD8+CD57+ T cells (not recorded which) from PBMCs. The CDR3 is CASSGNGQEWGYTF. In DNA form, the CDR3 reads TGTGCCAGCAGTGGTAATGGACAGGAGTGGGGCTACACCTTC.